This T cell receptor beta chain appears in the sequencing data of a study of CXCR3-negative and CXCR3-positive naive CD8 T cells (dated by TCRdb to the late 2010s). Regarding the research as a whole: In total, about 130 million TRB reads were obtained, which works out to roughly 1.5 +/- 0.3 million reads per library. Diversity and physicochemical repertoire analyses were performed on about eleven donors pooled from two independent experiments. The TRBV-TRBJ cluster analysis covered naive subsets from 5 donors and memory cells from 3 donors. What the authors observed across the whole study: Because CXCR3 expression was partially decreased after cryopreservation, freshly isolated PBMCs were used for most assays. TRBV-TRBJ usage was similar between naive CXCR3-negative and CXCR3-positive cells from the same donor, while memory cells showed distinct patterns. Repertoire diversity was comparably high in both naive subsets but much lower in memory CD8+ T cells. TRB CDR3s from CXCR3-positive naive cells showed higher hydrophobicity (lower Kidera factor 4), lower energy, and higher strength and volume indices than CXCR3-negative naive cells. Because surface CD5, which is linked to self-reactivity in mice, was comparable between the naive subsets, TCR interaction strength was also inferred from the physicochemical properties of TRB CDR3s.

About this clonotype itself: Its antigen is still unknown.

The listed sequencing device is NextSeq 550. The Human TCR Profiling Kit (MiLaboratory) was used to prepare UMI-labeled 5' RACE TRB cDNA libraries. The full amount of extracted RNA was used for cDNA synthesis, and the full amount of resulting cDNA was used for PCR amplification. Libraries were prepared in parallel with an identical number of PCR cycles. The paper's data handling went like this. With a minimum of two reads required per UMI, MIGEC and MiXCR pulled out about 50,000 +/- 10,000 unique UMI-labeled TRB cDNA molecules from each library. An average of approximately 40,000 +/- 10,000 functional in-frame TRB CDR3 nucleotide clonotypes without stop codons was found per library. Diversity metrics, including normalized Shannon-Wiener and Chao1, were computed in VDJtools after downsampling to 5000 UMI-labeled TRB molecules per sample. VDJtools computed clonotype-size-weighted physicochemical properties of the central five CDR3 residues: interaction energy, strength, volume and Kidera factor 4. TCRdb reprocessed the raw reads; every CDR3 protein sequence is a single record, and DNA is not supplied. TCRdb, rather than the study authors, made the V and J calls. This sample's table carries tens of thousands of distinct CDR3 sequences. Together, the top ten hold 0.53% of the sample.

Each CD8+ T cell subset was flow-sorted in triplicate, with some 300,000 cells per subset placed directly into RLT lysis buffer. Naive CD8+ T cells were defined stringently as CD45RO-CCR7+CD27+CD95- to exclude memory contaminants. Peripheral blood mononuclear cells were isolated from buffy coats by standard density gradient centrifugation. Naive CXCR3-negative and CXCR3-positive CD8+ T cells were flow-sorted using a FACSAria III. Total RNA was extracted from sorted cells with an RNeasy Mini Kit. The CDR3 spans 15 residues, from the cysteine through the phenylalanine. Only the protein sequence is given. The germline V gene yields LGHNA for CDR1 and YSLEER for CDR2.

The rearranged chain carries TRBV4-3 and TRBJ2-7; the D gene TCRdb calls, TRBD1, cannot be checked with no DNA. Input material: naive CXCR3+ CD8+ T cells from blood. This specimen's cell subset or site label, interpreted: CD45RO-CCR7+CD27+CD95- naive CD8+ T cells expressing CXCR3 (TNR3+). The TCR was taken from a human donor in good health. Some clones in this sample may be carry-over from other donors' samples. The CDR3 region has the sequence CASSQERDSPYEQYF.